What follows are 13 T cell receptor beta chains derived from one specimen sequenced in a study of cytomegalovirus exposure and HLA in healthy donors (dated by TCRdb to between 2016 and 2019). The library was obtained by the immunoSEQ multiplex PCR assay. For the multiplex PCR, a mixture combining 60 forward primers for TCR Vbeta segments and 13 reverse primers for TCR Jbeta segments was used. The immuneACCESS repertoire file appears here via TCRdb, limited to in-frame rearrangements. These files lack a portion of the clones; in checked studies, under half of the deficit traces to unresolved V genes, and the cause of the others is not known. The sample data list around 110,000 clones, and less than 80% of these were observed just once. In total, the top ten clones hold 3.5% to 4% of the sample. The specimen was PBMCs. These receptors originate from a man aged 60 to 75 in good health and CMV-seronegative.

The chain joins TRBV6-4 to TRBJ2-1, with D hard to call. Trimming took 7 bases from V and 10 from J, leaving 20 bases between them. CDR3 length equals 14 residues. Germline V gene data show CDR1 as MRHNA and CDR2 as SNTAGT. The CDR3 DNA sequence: TGTGCCAGCAAAATACAGACGTGGGCGTTAGAGCAGTTCTTC. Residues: CASKIQTWALEQFF.

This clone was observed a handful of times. CDR3 coding DNA: TGCGCCAGCAGCTTGGACAGGGGTTACGAGCAGTACGTC. Translating it yields CASSLDRGYEQYV. V usage is TRBV5-1 and J usage is TRBJ2-7; 7 positions match TRBD1. This CDR3 has 13 amino acids. Germline loops: CDR1 SGHRS, CDR2 YFSETQ. V lost 0 bases, J lost 4 bases, and 1 base stayed unmatched.

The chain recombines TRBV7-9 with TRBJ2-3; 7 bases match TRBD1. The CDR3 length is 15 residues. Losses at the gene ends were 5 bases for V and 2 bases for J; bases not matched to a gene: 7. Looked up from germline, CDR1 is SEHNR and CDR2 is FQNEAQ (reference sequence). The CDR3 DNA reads TGTGCCAGCAGCCCCTACAGGGGTGCCACAGATACGCAGTATTTT. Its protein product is CASSPYRGATDTQYF.

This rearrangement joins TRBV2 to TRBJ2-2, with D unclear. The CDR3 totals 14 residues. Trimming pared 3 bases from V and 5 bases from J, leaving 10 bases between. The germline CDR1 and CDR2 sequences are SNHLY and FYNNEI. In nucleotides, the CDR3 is TGTGCCAGCAGTGATCGCCAGGTGACCGGGGAGCTGTTTTTT. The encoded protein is CASSDRQVTGELFF.

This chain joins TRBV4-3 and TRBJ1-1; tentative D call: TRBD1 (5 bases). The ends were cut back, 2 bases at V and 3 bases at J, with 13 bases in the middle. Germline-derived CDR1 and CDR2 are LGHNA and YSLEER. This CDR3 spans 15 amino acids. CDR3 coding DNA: TGCGCCAGCAGCCAAAATCGACAGACGGACACTGAAGCTTTCTTT. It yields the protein CASSQNRQTDTEAFF.

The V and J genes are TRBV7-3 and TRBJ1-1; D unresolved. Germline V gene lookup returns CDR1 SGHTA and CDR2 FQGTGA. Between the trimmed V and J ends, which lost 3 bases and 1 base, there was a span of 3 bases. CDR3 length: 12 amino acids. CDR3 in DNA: TGTGCCAGCAGCTTCGGGAACACTGAAGCTTTCTTT. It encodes CASSFGNTEAFF.

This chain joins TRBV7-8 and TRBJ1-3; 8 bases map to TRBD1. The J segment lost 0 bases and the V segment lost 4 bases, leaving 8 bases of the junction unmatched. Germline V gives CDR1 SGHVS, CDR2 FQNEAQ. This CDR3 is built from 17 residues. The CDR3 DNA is TGTGCCAGCAGCTCCGAGGGACAGGCCCTCTCTGGAAACACCATATATTTT. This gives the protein CASSSEGQALSGNTIYF.

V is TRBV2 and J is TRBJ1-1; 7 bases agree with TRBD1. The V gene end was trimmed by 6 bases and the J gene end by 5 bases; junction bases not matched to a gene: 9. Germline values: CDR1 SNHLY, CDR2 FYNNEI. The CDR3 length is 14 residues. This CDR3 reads CASSLRDSKTEAFF. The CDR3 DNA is TGTGCCAGCAGCCTCCGGGACAGCAAGACTGAAGCTTTCTTT. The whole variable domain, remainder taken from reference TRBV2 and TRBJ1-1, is EPEVTQTPSHQVTQMGQEVILRCVPISNHLYFYWYRQILGQKVEFLVSFYNNEISEKSEIFDDQFSVERPDGSNFTLKIRSTKLEDSAMYFCASSLRDSKTEAFFGQGTRLTVV.

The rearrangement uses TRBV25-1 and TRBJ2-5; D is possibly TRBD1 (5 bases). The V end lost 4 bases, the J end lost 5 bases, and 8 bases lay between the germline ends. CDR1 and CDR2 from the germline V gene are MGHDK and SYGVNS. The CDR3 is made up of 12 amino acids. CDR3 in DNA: TGTGCCAGCAGTGTAGGGGCGGAGACCCAGTACTTC. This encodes CASSVGAETQYF.

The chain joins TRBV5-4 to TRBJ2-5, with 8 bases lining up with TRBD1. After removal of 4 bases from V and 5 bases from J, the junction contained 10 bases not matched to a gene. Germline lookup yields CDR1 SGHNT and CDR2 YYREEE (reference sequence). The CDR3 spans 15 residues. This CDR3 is CASSHPQGAGETQYF. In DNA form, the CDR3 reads TGTGCCAGCAGCCACCCGCAGGGGGCCGGGGAGACCCAGTACTTC.

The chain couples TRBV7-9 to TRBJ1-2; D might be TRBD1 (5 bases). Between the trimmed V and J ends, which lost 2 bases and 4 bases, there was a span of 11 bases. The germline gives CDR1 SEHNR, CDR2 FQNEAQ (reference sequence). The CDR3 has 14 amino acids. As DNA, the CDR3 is TGTGCCAGCAGCTTAAGGGGATCTGGCTATGGCTACACCTTC. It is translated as CASSLRGSGYGYTF.

The CDR3 DNA reads as TGTGCCAGCAGCAGGGGACAGTACAATGAGCAGTTCTTC. It yields the protein CASSRGQYNEQFF. This chain uses TRBV7-9 with TRBJ2-1, with TRBD1 matching over 7 bases. This CDR3 is built from 13 residues. From germline, CDR1 is SEHNR and CDR2 FQNEAQ (reference sequence). Trimming removed 5 bases from V and 4 bases from J; junction bases left unmatched: 2. Together with reference TRBV7-9 and TRBJ2-1, the CDR3 gives the full variable domain: DTGVSQNPRHKITKRGQNVTFRCDPISEHNRLYWYRQTLGQGPEFLTYFQNEAQLEKSRLLSDRFSAERPKGSFSTLEIQRTEQGDSAMYLCASSRGQYNEQFFGPGTRLTVL.

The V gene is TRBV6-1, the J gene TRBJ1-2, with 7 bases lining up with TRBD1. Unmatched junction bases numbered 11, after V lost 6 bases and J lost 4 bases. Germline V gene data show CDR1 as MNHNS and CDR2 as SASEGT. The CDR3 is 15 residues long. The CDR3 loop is CASRPTGALGYGYTF. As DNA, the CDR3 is TGTGCCAGCAGACCCACAGGGGCGCTGGGCTATGGCTACACCTTC.